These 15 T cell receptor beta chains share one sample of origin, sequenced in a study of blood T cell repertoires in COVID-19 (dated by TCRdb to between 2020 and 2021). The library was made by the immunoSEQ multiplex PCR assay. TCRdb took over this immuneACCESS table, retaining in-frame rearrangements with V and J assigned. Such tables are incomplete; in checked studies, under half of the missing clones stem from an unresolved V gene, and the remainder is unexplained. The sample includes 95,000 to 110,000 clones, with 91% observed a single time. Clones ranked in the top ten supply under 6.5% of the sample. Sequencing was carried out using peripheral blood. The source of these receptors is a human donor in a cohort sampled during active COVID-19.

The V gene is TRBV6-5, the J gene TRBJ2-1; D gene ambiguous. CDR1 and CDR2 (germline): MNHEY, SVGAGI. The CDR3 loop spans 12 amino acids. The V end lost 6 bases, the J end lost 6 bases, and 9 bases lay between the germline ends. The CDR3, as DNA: TGTGCCAGCAGGGCCCCGGGCAATGAGCAGTTCTTC. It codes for CASRAPGNEQFF.

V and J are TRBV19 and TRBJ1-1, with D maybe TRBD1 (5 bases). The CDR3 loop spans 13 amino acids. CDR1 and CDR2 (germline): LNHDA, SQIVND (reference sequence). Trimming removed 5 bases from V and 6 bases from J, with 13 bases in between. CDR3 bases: TGTGCCAGTAGTCGAACAGGTTTGGCTGAAGCTTTCTTT. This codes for CASSRTGLAEAFF.

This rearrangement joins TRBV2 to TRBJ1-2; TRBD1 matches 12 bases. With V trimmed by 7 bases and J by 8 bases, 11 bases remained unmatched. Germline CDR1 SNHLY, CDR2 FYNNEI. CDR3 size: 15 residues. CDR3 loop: CASTLTGQGAQGYTF. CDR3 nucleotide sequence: TGTGCCAGCACCCTCACGGGACAGGGGGCACAAGGCTACACCTTC.

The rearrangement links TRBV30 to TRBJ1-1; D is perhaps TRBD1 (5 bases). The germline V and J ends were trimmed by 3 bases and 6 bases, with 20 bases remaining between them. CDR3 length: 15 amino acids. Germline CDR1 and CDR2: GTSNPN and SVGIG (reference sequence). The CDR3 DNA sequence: TGTGCCTGGAGGGAAGCGGGCAGGGAGGTCGCTGAAGCTTTCTTT. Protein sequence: CAWREAGREVAEAFF.

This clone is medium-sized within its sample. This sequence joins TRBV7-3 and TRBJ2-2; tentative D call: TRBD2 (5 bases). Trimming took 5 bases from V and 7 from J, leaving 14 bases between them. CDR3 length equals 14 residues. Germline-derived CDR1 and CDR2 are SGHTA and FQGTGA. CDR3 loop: CASSPADGNGELFF. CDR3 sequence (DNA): TGTGCCAGCAGCCCAGCGGACGGAAACGGGGAGCTGTTTTTT. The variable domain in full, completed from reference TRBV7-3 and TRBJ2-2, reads GAGVSQTPSNKVTEKGKYVELRCDPISGHTALYWYRQSLGQGPEFLIYFQGTGAADDSGLPNDRFFAVRPEGSVSTLKIQRTERGDSAVYLCASSPADGNGELFFGEGSRLTVL.

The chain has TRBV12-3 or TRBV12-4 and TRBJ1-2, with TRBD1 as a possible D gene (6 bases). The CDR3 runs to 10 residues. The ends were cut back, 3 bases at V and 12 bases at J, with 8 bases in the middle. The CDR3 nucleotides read TGTGCCAGCAGTTTGGGGACACACACCTTC. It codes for CASSLGTHTF.

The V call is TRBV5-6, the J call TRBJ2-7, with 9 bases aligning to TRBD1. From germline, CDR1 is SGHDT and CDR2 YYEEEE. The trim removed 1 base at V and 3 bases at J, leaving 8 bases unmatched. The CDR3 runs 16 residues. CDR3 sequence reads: CASSLLIGTGNYEQYF. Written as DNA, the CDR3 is TGTGCCAGCAGCTTGCTAATCGGGACAGGGAACTACGAGCAGTACTTC. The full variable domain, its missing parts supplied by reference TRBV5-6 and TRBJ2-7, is DAGVTQSPTHLIKTRGQQVTLRCSPKSGHDTVSWYQQALGQGPQFIFQYYEEEERQRGNFPDRFSGHQFPNYSSELNVNALLLGDSALYLCASSLLIGTGNYEQYFGPGTRLTVT.

CDR3 in DNA: TGTGCCAGCACCCCTGTAGCCTATAGCAATCAGCCCCAGCATTTT. Its protein is CASTPVAYSNQPQHF. This chain uses TRBV6-5 with TRBJ1-5; D unresolved. Germline V gives CDR1 MNHEY, CDR2 SVGAGI. Trimming removed 7 bases at V and 0 bases at J, with 13 bases between. CDR3 length: 15 amino acids.

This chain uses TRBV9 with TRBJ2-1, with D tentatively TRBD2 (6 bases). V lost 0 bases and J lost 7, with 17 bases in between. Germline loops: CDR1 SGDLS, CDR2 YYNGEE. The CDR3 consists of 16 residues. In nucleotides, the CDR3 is TGTGCCAGCAGCGTAGGGTGGGCGGGGACCGGGAATGAGCAGTTCTTC. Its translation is CASSVGWAGTGNEQFF. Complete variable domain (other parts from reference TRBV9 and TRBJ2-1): DSGVTQTPKHLITATGQRVTLRCSPRSGDLSVYWYQQSLDQGLQFLIQYYNGEERAKGNILERFSAQQFPDLHSELNLSSLELGDSALYFCASSVGWAGTGNEQFFGPGTRLTVL.

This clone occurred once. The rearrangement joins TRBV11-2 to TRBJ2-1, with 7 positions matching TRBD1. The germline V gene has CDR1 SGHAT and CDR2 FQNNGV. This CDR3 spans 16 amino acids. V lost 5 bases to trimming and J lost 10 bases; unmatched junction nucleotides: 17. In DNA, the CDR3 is TGTGCCAGCAGCGGGGAACCGGGACAGCAATCGGAGGAGCAGTTCTTC. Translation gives CASSGEPGQQSEEQFF.

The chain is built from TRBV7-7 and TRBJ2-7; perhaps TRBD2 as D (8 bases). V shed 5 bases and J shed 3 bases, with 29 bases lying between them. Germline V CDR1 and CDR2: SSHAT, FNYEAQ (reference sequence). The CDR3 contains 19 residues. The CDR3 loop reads CASSPPRGGTVADRYEQYF. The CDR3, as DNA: TGTGCCAGCAGCCCGCCTCGCGGGGGGACAGTTGCGGACCGCTACGAGCAGTACTTC.

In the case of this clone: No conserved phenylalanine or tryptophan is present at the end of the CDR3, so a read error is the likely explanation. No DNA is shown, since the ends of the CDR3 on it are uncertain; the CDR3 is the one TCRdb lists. CDR3 in amino acids: CASSGRTIRPPQL. This sequence joins TRBV19 and TRBJ2-3; no check of the table's D call, TRBD2, against the DNA was made. Germline loops: CDR1 LNHDA, CDR2 SQIVND (reference sequence). The CDR3 extends over 13 residues, inclusive of both ends.

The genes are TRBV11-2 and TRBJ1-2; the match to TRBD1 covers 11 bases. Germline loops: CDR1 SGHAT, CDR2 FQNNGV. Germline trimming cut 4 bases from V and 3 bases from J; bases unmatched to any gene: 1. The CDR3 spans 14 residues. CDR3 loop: CASSWTGGDYGYTF. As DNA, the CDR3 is TGTGCCAGCAGCTGGACAGGGGGCGACTATGGCTACACCTTC.

The CDR3 loop reads CASSKLGLQYF. In nucleotides, the CDR3 is TGTGCCAGCAGCAAACTAGGACTGCAGTATTTT. V usage is TRBV6-2 or TRBV6-3 and J usage is TRBJ2-3; D might be TRBD2 (5 bases). Germline V CDR1 and CDR2: MNHEY, SVGEGT. This CDR3 comprises 11 residues. V lost 6 bases, J lost 11 bases, and 12 bases lay in between.

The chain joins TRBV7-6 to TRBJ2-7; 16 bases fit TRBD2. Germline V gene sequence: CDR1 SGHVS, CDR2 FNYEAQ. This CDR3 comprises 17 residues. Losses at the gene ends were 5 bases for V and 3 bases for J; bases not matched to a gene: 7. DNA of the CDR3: TGTGCCAGCAGCGCTGGGACTAGCGGGAGGGCCTTCTACGAGCAGTACTTC. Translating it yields CASSAGTSGRAFYEQYF.